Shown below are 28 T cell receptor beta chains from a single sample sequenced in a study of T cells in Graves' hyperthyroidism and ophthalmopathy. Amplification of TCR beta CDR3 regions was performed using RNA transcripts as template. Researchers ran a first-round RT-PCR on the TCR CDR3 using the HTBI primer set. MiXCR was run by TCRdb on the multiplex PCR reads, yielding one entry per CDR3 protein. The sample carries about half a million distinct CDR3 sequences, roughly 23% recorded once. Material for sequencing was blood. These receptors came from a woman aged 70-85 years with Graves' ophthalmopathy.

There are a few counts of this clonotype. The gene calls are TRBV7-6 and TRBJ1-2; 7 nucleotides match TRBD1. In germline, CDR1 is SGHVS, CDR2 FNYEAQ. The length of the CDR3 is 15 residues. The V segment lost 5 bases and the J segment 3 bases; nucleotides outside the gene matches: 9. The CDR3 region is CASSPGTVDHYGYTF. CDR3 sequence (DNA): TGTGCCAGCAGCCCAGGGACAGTAGACCACTATGGCTACACCTTC.

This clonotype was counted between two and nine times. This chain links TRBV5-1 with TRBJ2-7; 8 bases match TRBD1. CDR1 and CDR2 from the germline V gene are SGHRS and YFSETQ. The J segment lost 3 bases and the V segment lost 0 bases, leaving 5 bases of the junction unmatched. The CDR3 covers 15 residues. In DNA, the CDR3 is TGCGCCAGCAGCTTGGCGGGACAGGTGGGCTACGAGCAGTACTTC. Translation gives CASSLAGQVGYEQYF.

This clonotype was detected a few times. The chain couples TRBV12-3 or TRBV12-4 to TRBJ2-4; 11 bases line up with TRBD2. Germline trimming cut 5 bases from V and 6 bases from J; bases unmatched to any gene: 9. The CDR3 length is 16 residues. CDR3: CASSPTTSGITNIQYF. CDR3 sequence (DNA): TGTGCCAGCAGTCCAACGACTAGCGGGATTACAAACATTCAGTACTTC.

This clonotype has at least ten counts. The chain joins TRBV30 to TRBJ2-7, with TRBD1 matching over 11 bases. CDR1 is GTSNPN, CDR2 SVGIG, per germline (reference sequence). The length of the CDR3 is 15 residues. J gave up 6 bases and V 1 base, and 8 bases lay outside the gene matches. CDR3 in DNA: TGTGCCTGGAGTGCGGCGGGACAGGGGGTTGCCGAGCAGTACTTC. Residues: CAWSAAGQGVAEQYF.

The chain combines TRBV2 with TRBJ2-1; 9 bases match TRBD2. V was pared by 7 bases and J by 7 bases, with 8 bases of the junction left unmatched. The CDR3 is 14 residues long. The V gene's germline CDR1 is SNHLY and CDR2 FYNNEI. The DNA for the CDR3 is TGTGCCAGCAAGGTAGCGGGAGTAAAAAATGAGCAGTTCTTC. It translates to CASKVAGVKNEQFF.

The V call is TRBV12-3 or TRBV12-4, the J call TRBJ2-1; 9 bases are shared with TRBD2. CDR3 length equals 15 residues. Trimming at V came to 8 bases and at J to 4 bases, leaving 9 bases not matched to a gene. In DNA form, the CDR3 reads TGTGCCAGCCGCTTCCTAGCGGGAAAATACAATGAGCAGTTCTTC. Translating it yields CASRFLAGKYNEQFF.

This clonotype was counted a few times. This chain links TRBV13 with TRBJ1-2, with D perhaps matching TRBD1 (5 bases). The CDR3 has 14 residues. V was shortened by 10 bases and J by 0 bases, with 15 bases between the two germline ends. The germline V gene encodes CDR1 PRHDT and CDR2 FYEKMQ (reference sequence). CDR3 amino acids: CATPNGTPNYGYTF. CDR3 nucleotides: TGTGCCACTCCAAACGGGACTCCTAACTATGGCTACACCTTC.

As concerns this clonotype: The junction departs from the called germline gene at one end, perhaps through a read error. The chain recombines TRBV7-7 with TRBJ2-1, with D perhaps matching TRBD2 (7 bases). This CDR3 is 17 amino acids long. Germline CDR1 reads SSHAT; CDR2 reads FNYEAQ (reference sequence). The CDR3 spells CASSLTASGGGRDEQFF. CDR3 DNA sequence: TGTGCTAGCAGCTTAACCGCTAGCGGAGGGGGAAGGGATGAGCAGTTCTTC.

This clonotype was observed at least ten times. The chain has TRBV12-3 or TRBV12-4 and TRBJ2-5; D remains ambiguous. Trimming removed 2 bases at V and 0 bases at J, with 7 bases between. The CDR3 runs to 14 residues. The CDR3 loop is CASSLRGYQETQYF. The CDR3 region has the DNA TGTGCCAGCAGTTTACGAGGCTACCAAGAGACCCAGTACTTC.

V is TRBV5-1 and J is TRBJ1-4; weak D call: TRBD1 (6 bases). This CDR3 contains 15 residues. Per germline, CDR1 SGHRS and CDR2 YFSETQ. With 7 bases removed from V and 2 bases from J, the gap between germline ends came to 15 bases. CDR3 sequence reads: CASGYSQGTNEKLFF. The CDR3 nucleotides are TGCGCCAGCGGATACAGCCAGGGGACTAATGAAAAACTGTTTTTT.

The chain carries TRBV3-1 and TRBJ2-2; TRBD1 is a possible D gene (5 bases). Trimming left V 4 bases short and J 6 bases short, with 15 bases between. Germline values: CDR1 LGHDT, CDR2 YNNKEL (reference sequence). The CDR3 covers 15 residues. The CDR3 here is CASSRLGWGAGELFF. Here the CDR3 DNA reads TGTGCCAGCAGCCGACTTGGGTGGGGCGCCGGGGAGCTGTTTTTT.

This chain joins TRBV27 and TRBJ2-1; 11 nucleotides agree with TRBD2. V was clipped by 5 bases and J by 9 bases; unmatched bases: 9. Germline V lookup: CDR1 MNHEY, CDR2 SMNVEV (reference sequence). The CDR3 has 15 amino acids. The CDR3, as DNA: TGTGCCAGCAGTCCGGGACTAGCGGTAATTGTTGAGCAGTTCTTC. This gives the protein CASSPGLAVIVEQFF.

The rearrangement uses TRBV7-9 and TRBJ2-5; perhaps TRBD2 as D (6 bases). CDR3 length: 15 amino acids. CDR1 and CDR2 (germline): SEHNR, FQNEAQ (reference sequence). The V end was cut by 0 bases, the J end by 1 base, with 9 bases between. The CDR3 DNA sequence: TGTGCCAGCAGCTTAGCTGCGGGGAGCCAAGAGACCCAGTACTTC. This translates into CASSLAAGSQETQYF.

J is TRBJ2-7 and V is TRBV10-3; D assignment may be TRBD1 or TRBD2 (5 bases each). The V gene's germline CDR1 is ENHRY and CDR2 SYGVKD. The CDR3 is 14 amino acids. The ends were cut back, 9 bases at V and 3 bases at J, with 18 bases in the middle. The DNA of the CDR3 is TGTGCCATATTCTCCGGGACCGACCACTACGAGCAGTACTTC. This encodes CAIFSGTDHYEQYF.

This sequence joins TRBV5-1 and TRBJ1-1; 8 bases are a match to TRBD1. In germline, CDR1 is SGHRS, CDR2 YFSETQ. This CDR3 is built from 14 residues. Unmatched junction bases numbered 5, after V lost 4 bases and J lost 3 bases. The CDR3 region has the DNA TGCGCCAGCAGCCTCCCACAGGGGGACACTGAAGCTTTCTTT. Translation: CASSLPQGDTEAFF.

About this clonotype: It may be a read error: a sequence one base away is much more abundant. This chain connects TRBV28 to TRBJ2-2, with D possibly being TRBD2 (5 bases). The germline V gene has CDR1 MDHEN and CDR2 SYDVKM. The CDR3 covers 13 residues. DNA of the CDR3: TGTGCCAGCCGCGGCGGATCCACCGGGGAGCCGTTTTTT. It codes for CASRGGSTGEPFF.

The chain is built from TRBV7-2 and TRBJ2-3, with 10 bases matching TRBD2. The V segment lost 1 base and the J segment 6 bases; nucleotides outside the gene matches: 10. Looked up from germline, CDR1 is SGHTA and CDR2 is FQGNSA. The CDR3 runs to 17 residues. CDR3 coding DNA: TGTGCCAGCAGCTTAGATCCCGGTATAGCGGGAGGCGATACGCAGTATTTT. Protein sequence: CASSLDPGIAGGDTQYF. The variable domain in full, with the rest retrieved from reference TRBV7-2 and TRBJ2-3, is GAGVSQSPSNKVTEKGKDVELRCDPISGHTALYWYRQSLGQGLEFLIYFQGNSAPDKSGLPSDRFSAERTGGSVSTLTIQRTQQEDSAVYLCASSLDPGIAGGDTQYFGPGTRLTVL.

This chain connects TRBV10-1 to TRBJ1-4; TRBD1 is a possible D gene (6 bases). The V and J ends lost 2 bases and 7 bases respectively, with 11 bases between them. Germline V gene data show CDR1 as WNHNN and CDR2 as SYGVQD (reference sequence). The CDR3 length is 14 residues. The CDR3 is CASSERGAGEKLFF. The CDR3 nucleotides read TGCGCCAGCAGTGAGAGGGGGGCTGGTGAAAAACTGTTTTTT.

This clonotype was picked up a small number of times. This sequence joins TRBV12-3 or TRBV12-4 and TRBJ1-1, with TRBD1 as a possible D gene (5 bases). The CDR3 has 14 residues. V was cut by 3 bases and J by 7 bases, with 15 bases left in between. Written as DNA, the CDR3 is TGTGCCAGCAGTTTCAGGACTGGGGGTAGTGAAGCTTTCTTT. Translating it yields CASSFRTGGSEAFF.

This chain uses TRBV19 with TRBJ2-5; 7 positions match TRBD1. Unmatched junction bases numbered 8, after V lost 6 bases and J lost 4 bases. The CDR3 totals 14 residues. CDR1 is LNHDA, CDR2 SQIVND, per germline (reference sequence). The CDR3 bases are TGTGCCAGTAGGCCCACAGGGGTAAGAGAGACCCAGTACTTC. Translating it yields CASRPTGVRETQYF.

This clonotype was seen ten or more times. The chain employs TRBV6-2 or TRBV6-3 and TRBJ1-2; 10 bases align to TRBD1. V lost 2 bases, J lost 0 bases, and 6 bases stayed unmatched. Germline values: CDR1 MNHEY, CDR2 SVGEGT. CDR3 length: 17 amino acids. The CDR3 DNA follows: TGTGCCAGCAGTTACCCCACCGGACAGGGGGCTAACTATGGCTACACCTTC. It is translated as CASSYPTGQGANYGYTF.

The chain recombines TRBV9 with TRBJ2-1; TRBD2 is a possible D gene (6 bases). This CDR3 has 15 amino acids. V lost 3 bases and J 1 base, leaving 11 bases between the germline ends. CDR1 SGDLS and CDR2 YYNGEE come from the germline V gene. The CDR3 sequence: CASSAGGPSYNEQFF. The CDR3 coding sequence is TGTGCCAGCAGCGCCGGAGGGCCTTCCTACAATGAGCAGTTCTTC. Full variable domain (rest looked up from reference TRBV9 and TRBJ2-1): DSGVTQTPKHLITATGQRVTLRCSPRSGDLSVYWYQQSLDQGLQFLIQYYNGEERAKGNILERFSAQQFPDLHSELNLSSLELGDSALYFCASSAGGPSYNEQFFGPGTRLTVL.

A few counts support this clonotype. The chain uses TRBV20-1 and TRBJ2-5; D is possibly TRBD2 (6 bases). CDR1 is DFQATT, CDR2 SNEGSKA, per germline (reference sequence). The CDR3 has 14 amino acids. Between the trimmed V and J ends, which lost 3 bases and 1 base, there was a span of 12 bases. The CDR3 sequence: CSARAWDFQETQYF. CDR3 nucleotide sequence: TGCAGTGCTAGGGCCTGGGACTTCCAAGAGACCCAGTACTTC.

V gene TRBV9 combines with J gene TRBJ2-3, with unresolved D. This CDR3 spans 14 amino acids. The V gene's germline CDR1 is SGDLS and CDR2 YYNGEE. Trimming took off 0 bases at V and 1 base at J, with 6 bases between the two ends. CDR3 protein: CASSVETGTDTQYF. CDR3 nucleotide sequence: TGTGCCAGCAGCGTAGAAACAGGCACAGATACGCAGTATTTT.

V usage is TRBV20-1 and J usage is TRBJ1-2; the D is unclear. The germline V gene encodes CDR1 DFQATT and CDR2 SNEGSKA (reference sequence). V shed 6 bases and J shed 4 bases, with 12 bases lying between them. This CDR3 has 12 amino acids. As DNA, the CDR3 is TGCAGTGCCTCCCTACGGGCCTATGGCTACACCTTC. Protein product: CSASLRAYGYTF.

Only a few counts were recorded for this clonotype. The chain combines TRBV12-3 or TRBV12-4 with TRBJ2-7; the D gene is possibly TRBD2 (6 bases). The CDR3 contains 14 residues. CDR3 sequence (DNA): TGTGCAAGCGCCCCAGCGGGCCTTTCCTACGAGCAGTACTTC. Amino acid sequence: CASAPAGLSYEQYF.

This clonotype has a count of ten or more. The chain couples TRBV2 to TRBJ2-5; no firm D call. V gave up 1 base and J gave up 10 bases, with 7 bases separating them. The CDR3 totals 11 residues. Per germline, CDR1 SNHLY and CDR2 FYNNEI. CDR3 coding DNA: TGTGCCAGCAGTGAAGAGGTTATCCAGTACTTC. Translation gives CASSEEVIQYF.

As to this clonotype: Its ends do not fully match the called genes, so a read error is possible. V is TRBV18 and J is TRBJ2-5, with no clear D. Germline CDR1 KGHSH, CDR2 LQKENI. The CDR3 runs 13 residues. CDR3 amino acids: CASSPLGQGTQYF. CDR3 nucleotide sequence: TGTGCCAGCTCACCTTTAGGGCAAGGGACCCAGTACTTC.